Below are 28 T cell receptor beta chains sequenced from a single sample in a study of tumor-infiltrating lymphocytes in primary liver carcinoma. Investigators took RNA and DNA out together from roughly 21-30 mg of unsorted bulk tissue. TCR beta cDNA was reverse-transcribed from approximately 0.45 ug of total RNA. The reaction used a constant-region primer and ProtoScript II reverse transcriptase. Three-round nested multiplex PCR performed with slightly modified ARM-PCR produced the TCR beta libraries. Running 10 cycles apiece, the first two PCR rounds relied on TRBV1-TRBV30 forward primers together with a C-beta reverse primer. MiXCR, run by TCRdb on the multiplex PCR reads, gives a single entry per CDR3 protein. This sample has about 23,000 distinct CDR3 sequences; 70% to 80% occur once, and the top ten carry about 30%. Sequenced input: liver tumor tissue from sampling region 5. Documented subset: tumor region T5, tumor centre. The receptors were sampled from a woman younger than 45 with primary liver carcinoma and hepatitis B virus infection.

The chain joins TRBV7-8 to TRBJ2-7; 11 bases are shared with TRBD2. The J segment lost 6 bases and the V segment lost 8 bases, leaving 12 bases of the junction unmatched. Germline V gene lookup returns CDR1 SGHVS and CDR2 FQNEAQ. CDR3 length equals 15 residues. CDR3 amino acids: CASCSRLAGSAEQYF. CDR3 nucleotide sequence: TGTGCCAGCTGCTCCCGACTAGCGGGATCTGCCGAGCAGTACTTC. The variable domain in full, with the rest retrieved from reference TRBV7-8 and TRBJ2-7, is GAGVSQSPRYKVAKRGQDVALRCDPISGHVSLFWYQQALGQGPEFLTYFQNEAQLDKSGLPSDRFFAERPEGSVSTLKIQRTQQEDSAVYLCASCSRLAGSAEQYFGPGTRLTVT.

This clonotype has ten or more counts. J is TRBJ1-2 and V is TRBV2; D not resolved. Trimming shortened V by 6 bases and J by 5 bases, and 10 bases separated the two germline ends. Germline CDR1 SNHLY, CDR2 FYNNEI. The CDR3 contains 12 residues. The CDR3: CASSYSEYGYTF. In DNA form, the CDR3 reads TGTGCCAGCAGCTATTCAGAATATGGCTACACCTTC.

As concerns this clonotype: One end of the junction does not line up with germline, which may come from a read error. This rearrangement joins TRBV12-3 or TRBV12-4 to TRBJ1-1; D not certain. This CDR3 contains 13 residues. CDR3 protein: CASTLRHGAEAFF. The CDR3 DNA follows: TGTGCTAGCACCCTCCGACATGGCGCTGAAGCTTTCTTT.

J is TRBJ2-7 and V is TRBV4-2; 10 nucleotides agree with TRBD1. The CDR3 is made up of 18 amino acids. The V gene's germline CDR1 is LGHNA and CDR2 YNFKEQ. V was pared by 3 bases and J by 7 bases, with 18 bases of the junction left unmatched. The CDR3 spells CASSQELLGQGGPREQYF. CDR3 DNA: TGTGCCAGCAGCCAGGAACTCCTAGGACAGGGGGGACCGCGGGAGCAGTACTTC.

This clonotype has ten or more counts. The chain couples TRBV20-1 to TRBJ2-7, with 11 bases identical to TRBD2. Germline lookup yields CDR1 DFQATT and CDR2 SNEGSKA (reference sequence). The CDR3 extends over 15 amino acids. The trim removed 5 bases at V and 4 bases at J, leaving 10 bases unmatched. The DNA for the CDR3 is TGCAGTGCTCCTTCCCGAACTAGCGGGAGTTACGAGCAGTACTTC. Amino acids: CSAPSRTSGSYEQYF.

About this clonotype itself: The CDR3 carries no conserved terminal phenylalanine or tryptophan, so it likely arises from a read error. The chain combines TRBV29-1 with TRBJ2-1; 7 nucleotides agree with TRBD2. The length of the CDR3 is 12 residues. Germline V gene lookup returns CDR1 SQVTM and CDR2 ANQGSEA. In DNA, the CDR3 is TGCAGCGCCGTAAGGGACTACCATGAGCAGTTCATC. It is translated as CSAVRDYHEQFI.

As regards this clonotype: One end of the junction fails to match germline, which may point to a read error. This sequence joins TRBV24-1 and TRBJ2-1; the D gene is possibly TRBD1 (7 bases). Germline V gives CDR1 KGHDR, CDR2 SFDVKD. This CDR3 is built from 16 residues. CDR3 sequence (DNA): TGTGTCACCGCCAGGAGGGACAGTTATTTTTGGCATGAACAGTTCTTC. This encodes CVTARRDSYFWHEQFF.

V is TRBV19 and J is TRBJ2-3, with D perhaps being TRBD1 or TRBD2 (5 bases each). V was trimmed by 7 bases and J by 0 bases, leaving 14 bases between them. In germline, CDR1 is LNHDA, CDR2 SQIVND (reference sequence). The CDR3 totals 15 residues. This CDR3 is CASKRAGTSTDTQYF. The CDR3 DNA reads as TGTGCCAGTAAAAGGGCCGGGACCAGCACAGATACGCAGTATTTT. The entire variable domain, with the rest obtained from reference TRBV19 and TRBJ2-3, is as follows: DGGITQSPKYLFRKEGQNVTLSCEQNLNHDAMYWYRQDPGQGLRLIYYSQIVNDFQKGDIAEGYSVSREKKESFPLTVTSAQKNPTAFYLCASKRAGTSTDTQYFGPGTRLTVL.

Details on this clonotype: The conserved final phenylalanine or tryptophan is absent from the CDR3, which likely points to a read error. This chain joins TRBV11-2 and TRBJ2-7, with D possibly TRBD1 on 7 matching bases. Germline V gene lookup returns CDR1 SGHAT and CDR2 FQNNGV. The CDR3 runs to 17 residues. CDR3 bases: TGTGCCACCAGTATCACAGGAGGGGGCTCTTGGACCTACGTGCAGTACTAC. Its protein is CATSITGGGSWTYVQYY.

The rearrangement links TRBV5-4 to TRBJ2-2; the D gene is possibly TRBD2 (5 bases). The CDR3 contains 16 residues. In germline, CDR1 is SGHNT, CDR2 YYREEE (reference sequence). The ends were cut back, 0 bases at V and 17 bases at J, with 26 bases in the middle. CDR3 in DNA: TGTGCCAGCAGCTTGGATGGAACGACGATGACCGGGGAGTTATTTTTT. As protein: CASSLDGTTMTGELFF. Variable domain in full (rest from reference TRBV5-4 and TRBJ2-2): ETGVTQSPTHLIKTRGQQVTLRCSSQSGHNTVSWYQQALGQGPQFIFQYYREEENGRGNFPPRFSGLQFPNYSSELNVNALELDDSALYLCASSLDGTTMTGELFFGEGSRLTVL.

Details on this clonotype: The junction departs from the called germline gene at one end, perhaps through a read error. This chain joins TRBV5-6 and TRBJ2-7; TRBD2 aligns across 8 bases. This CDR3 is 15 amino acids long. From germline, CDR1 is SGHDT and CDR2 YYEEEE. CDR3 sequence: CANSFRTSSTYEQYF. CDR3 sequence (DNA): TGCGCCAACAGCTTCCGGACTAGCAGCACCTACGAGCAGTACTTC.

Comment on this clonotype: One end of the junction does not line up with germline, which may come from a read error. The chain couples TRBV5-6 to TRBJ2-2, with D tentatively TRBD2 (5 bases). Germline CDR1 is SGHDT and CDR2 is YYEEEE. This CDR3 comprises 15 residues. In nucleotides, the CDR3 is TGTGCCAGCACCTTGGCACCCAGAGTGACCGGGGAGCTCTTTTTT. Translated, it gives CASTLAPRVTGELFF.

Of note for this clonotype: This is likely a read error, given that the CDR3 carries no conserved phenylalanine or tryptophan at its end. The rearrangement joins TRBV6-5 to TRBJ2-2; 8 nucleotides match TRBD1. Germline values: CDR1 MNHEY, CDR2 SVGAGI. This CDR3 contains 15 residues. CDR3 coding DNA: TGTCCCAGCAGCCCGCGGACAGGGTTCACCAGGGAGCTGTTTTTA. Translation: CPSSPRTGFTRELFL.

Details on this clonotype: A much more abundant neighbour one base away suggests this may be a read error. The V gene is TRBV10-3, the J gene TRBJ1-1; 7 nucleotides agree with TRBD1. CDR1 ENHRY and CDR2 SYGVKD come from the germline V gene. The length of the CDR3 is 15 residues. The CDR3 is CAISGSTGMLTEAIF. The CDR3 nucleotides read TGTGCCATCAGTGGGTCGACAGGGATGTTGACTGAAGCTATCTTT.

This clonotype has ten or more counts. V gene TRBV27 combines with J gene TRBJ2-7, with D hard to call. The V gene lost 2 bases and the J gene lost 4 bases, with 9 bases spanning the gap. Germline loops: CDR1 MNHEY, CDR2 SMNVEV (reference sequence). This CDR3 comprises 13 residues. The CDR3 DNA reads as TGTGCCAGCAGTTTACGACCCCCGTACGAGCAGTACTTC. It is translated as CASSLRPPYEQYF.

Details on this clonotype: An end of the junction differs from the germline gene, which may be a read error. This chain uses TRBV5-4 with TRBJ1-2, with unresolved D. The V gene's germline CDR1 is SGHNT and CDR2 YYREEE (reference sequence). CDR3 length equals 14 residues. As DNA, the CDR3 is TGTGCCAACAGCCGGATAGGGCTTATGGGTGGCTACGCCTTC. This translates into CANSRIGLMGGYAF.

Regarding this clonotype: At one of its ends the junction is not consistent with the germline gene, which may arise from a read error. V gene TRBV11-2 combines with J gene TRBJ1-4, with a tentative D call TRBD1 (5 bases). There are 14 residues in the CDR3. Germline-derived CDR1 and CDR2 are SGHAT and FQNNGV. CDR3 bases: TGTGCCAGAAGCTTAGAGGTTGGGGACGAAAAACTGTTCTTT. It codes for CARSLEVGDEKLFF. Drawing the rest from reference TRBV11-2 and TRBJ1-4, the complete variable domain is EAGVAQSPRYKIIEKRQSVAFWCNPISGHATLYWYQQILGQGPKLLIQFQNNGVVDDSQLPKDRFSAERLKGVDSTLKIQPAKLEDSAVYLCARSLEVGDEKLFFGSGTQLSVL.

A word on this clonotype: Germline and junction disagree at one end, which may indicate a read error. The chain is built from TRBV5-1 and TRBJ1-4; weak D call: TRBD1 (5 bases). The V gene's germline CDR1 is SGHRS and CDR2 YFSETQ. CDR3 length equals 14 residues. This CDR3 is CASSPWGGNGKLFF. The CDR3 bases are TGTGCCAGCAGCCCCTGGGGCGGTAATGGAAAACTGTTTTTT.

This sequence joins TRBV5-6 and TRBJ2-3; 8 bases match TRBD1. After removal of 3 bases from V and 3 bases from J, the junction contained 9 bases not matched to a gene. Germline CDR1 SGHDT, CDR2 YYEEEE. There are 16 residues in the CDR3. CDR3 region: CASSWTGTVRTDTQYF. The CDR3 bases are TGTGCCAGCAGCTGGACAGGGACTGTGAGGACAGATACGCAGTATTTT.

As for this clonotype: A junction end diverges from the germline sequence, so it may reflect a read error. V and J are TRBV24-1 and TRBJ2-1; a possible D gene is TRBD1 (7 bases). The CDR3 is 16 residues long. The germline CDR1 and CDR2 sequences are KGHDR and SFDVKD. In nucleotides, the CDR3 is TGTGCTACCACCAGGAGGGACAGTTATTTTTGGCATGAGCAGTTCTTC. Translating gives CATTRRDSYFWHEQFF.

Of note for this clonotype: The CDR3 does not close with the conserved phenylalanine or tryptophan, likely indicating a read error. The J gene is TRBJ2-7, the V gene TRBV11-2; a weak D match, TRBD2 (6 bases). The CDR3 spans 14 residues. CDR1 and CDR2 from the germline V gene are SGHAT and FQNNGV. DNA for the CDR3: TGTGCCGGCAGCTTAGTAAACGGGAGCTACGAGCAGTACTTA. This sequence encodes CAGSLVNGSYEQYL.

Points on this clonotype: A read error may produce the germline difference seen at one junction end. V is TRBV4-3 and J is TRBJ2-7; tentatively, D is TRBD1 (5 bases). The CDR3 sequence is 15 residues long. Germline CDR1 LGHNA, CDR2 YSLEER. The CDR3: CASSQLQDGSYDQYF. In DNA, the CDR3 is TGCGCCAGCAGCCAGCTACAGGATGGCTCCTACGACCAGTACTTC.

The CDR3 DNA sequence: TGTGCCAGCAGCTCCAGGACAGGTAATCAGCCTCGGCATTTT. Its translation is CASSSRTGNQPRHF. The chain joins TRBV13 to TRBJ1-5; 7 nucleotides agree with TRBD1. This CDR3 region has 14 residues. The germline V gene has CDR1 PRHDT and CDR2 FYEKMQ (reference sequence). The trim removed 4 bases at V and 15 bases at J, leaving 15 bases unmatched.

With respect to this clonotype: At one end the junction does not follow the germline gene, possibly because of a read error. The rearrangement links TRBV13 to TRBJ2-1, with TRBD2 matching 13 bases. Looked up from germline, CDR1 is PRHDT and CDR2 is FYEKMQ (reference sequence). CDR3 size: 16 residues. As DNA, the CDR3 is TGTGACAGCAACACCGGGACTAGCGGGGCATACAATGAGCAGTTCTTT. Encoded protein: CDSNTGTSGAYNEQFF.

On this clonotype itself: This likely comes from a read error, as the CDR3 has no conserved phenylalanine or tryptophan at its end. The chain links TRBV6-1 to TRBJ1-5; no reliable D call. V was cut by 6 bases and J by 1 base, with 10 bases left in between. The V gene's germline CDR1 is MNHNS and CDR2 SASEGT. The CDR3 covers 14 residues. CDR3 nucleotide sequence: TGTGCCAGCAGCAATGAAGTAAGCAATCAGCCCCAGCATTTG. It yields the protein CASSNEVSNQPQHL.

Of note for this clonotype: Lacking the conserved final phenylalanine or tryptophan, this CDR3 likely reflects a read error. It is unclear where the CDR3 begins or ends on the DNA, so no DNA is shown, and the CDR3 is as TCRdb lists it. The gene calls are TRBV6-1 and TRBJ2-2; TRBD1, the table's D call, was not compared with the DNA. The germline CDR1 and CDR2 sequences are MNHNS and SASEGT. The CDR3 contains 19 residues when both ends are counted. This CDR3 is CASIETLPGGAANTGELLI.

On this clonotype: The junction departs from germline at one end; a sequencing error may be responsible. The chain links TRBV4-1 to TRBJ1-6; D is unresolved. CDR1 is MGHRA, CDR2 YSYEKL, per germline. The CDR3 contains 17 residues. Here the CDR3 reads CASSQGPPREADSPLHF. In nucleotides, the CDR3 is TGCGCTAGCAGCCAAGGTCCCCCCCGGGAGGCTGATTCACCTCTCCACTTT.

The chain carries TRBV11-2 and TRBJ2-1; 12 nucleotides match TRBD2. V shed 1 base, J shed 9 bases, and the junction held 10 bases outside the gene matches. Germline V lookup: CDR1 SGHAT, CDR2 FQNNGV. CDR3 length equals 17 residues. CDR3 region: CASSLGEGLAGGSEQFF. CDR3 coding DNA: TGTGCCAGCAGCTTAGGCGAAGGGCTAGCGGGAGGGAGTGAGCAGTTCTTC.